Each of the 32 T cell receptor beta chains below was sequenced from the same sample in a study of vaccination and CD4 T cells after COVID-19. Cultured CD4+ T cell DNA was sequenced using the Oncomine TCR Beta short-read assay. TCRdb recomputed calls from the PCR reads with MiXCR, one row per CDR3 protein. The sample contains roughly 2,700 distinct CDR3 sequences, roughly 35% of which appear only once. Treatment reported: roughly 10-day PBMC culture with coronavirus spike peptide pools or control peptides (ViraFEST assay). The antigens for these receptors are not known. Sequencing was done on a sample of CD4+ T cells from blood, cultured in vitro. The source of these receptors is a human donor who had recovered from COVID-19.

This chain joins TRBV10-1 and TRBJ1-4, with 9 bases identical to TRBD1. The germline gives CDR1 WNHNN, CDR2 SYGVQD (reference sequence). CDR3 length: 11 residues. With V trimmed by 11 bases and J by 8 bases, 3 bases remained unmatched. The CDR3 DNA is TGCGCCGGGACAGGGTACGAAAAACTGTTTTTT. It codes for CAGTGYEKLFF.

This clonotype has only a few counts. The chain carries TRBV5-1 and TRBJ2-1; TRBD2 matches at 10 bases. Trimming removed 2 bases from V and 8 bases from J; junction bases left unmatched: 10. CDR1 and CDR2 (germline): SGHRS, YFSETQ. The CDR3 runs 16 residues. The CDR3 here is CASSLKRGGLFDEQFF. The CDR3, as DNA: TGCGCCAGCAGCTTAAAGCGGGGGGGCCTTTTCGATGAGCAGTTCTTC.

The rearrangement joins TRBV7-9 to TRBJ1-2; D is perhaps TRBD1 (6 bases). The CDR3 consists of 14 residues. V lost 5 bases and J lost 4, with 14 bases in between. Germline values: CDR1 SEHNR, CDR2 FQNEAQ (reference sequence). In nucleotides, the CDR3 is TGTGCCAGCAGCAGAGACAGGACTATCTATGGCTACACCTTC. Encoded protein: CASSRDRTIYGYTF.

This clonotype showed up just a few times. The V call is TRBV21-1, the J call TRBJ1-5; the table gives TRBD1 as D, unverified against the DNA. TRBV21-1 corresponds to a pseudogene. The CDR3 covers 17 residues. The chain's CDR3 is CASSKDGSSGGNQPQHF. In nucleotides, the CDR3 is TGTGCCAGCAGCAAAGACGGGAGCTCAGGGGGAAATCAGCCCCAGCATTTT.

The rearrangement uses TRBV2 and TRBJ1-5; a possible D gene is TRBD1 (6 bases). The V end was cut by 6 bases, the J end by 1 base, with 13 bases between. Germline CDR1 SNHLY, CDR2 FYNNEI. This CDR3 comprises 15 residues. In nucleotides, the CDR3 is TGTGCCAGCAGAGCCGGGACACTAAGCAATCAGCCCCAGCATTTT. Residues: CASRAGTLSNQPQHF.

This chain connects TRBV2 to TRBJ2-1; TRBD2 matches 8 bases. V was clipped by 4 bases and J by 6 bases; unmatched bases: 5. Per the germline V gene, CDR1 is SNHLY and CDR2 is FYNNEI. The CDR3 runs 14 residues. CDR3 coding DNA: TGTGCCAGCAGTGGAAACCGGGGGGGCAATGAGCAGTTCTTC. It translates to CASSGNRGGNEQFF.

V and J are TRBV6-4 and TRBJ1-2, with D uncertain. The CDR3 spans 12 residues. Trimming pared 7 bases from V and 0 bases from J, leaving 6 bases between. The V gene's germline CDR1 is MRHNA and CDR2 SNTAGT. CDR3 sequence reads: CASITANYGYTF. DNA for the CDR3: TGTGCCAGCATTACAGCTAACTATGGCTACACCTTC.

The gene calls are TRBV20-1 and TRBJ2-5; D is perhaps TRBD1 or TRBD2 (5 bases each). Germline CDR1 is DFQATT and CDR2 is SNEGSKA (reference sequence). Trimming pared 0 bases from V and 7 bases from J, leaving 15 bases between. The CDR3 length is 14 residues. The CDR3 DNA sequence: TGCAGTGCTAGAGAGGGACGGGATTGGGTGACCCAGTACTTC. This translates into CSAREGRDWVTQYF.

This clonotype turned up a few times. The rearrangement uses TRBV2 and TRBJ2-1, with D possibly being TRBD2 (5 bases). CDR3 length: 13 residues. V lost 7 bases, J lost 4 bases, and 11 bases lay in between. Germline V gene lookup returns CDR1 SNHLY and CDR2 FYNNEI. CDR3 nucleotides: TGTGCCAGCAAGGGCAGGACTTACAATGAGCAGTTCTTC. This gives the protein CASKGRTYNEQFF.

This clonotype was detected a few times. The chain joins TRBV19 to TRBJ1-5; 9 bases are a match to TRBD1. V lost 2 bases, J lost 5 bases, and 10 bases stayed unmatched. The germline gives CDR1 LNHDA, CDR2 SQIVND (reference sequence). The length of the CDR3 is 17 residues. This chain's CDR3 is CASSINSGQGGHQPQHF. The CDR3 nucleotides are TGTGCCAGTAGTATAAATTCGGGACAGGGTGGTCATCAGCCCCAGCATTTT.

The chain combines TRBV2 with TRBJ2-7; D is unresolved. V shed 1 base and J shed 7 bases, with 5 bases lying between them. Per germline, CDR1 SNHLY and CDR2 FYNNEI. The CDR3 runs 11 residues. The CDR3 region is CASSEVREQYF. CDR3 nucleotides: TGTGCCAGCAGTGAAGTACGGGAGCAGTACTTC.

This CDR3 reads CASSHPAFSLSYEQYF. The CDR3 DNA sequence: TGCGCCAGCAGTCACCCGGCGTTCTCCCTATCCTACGAGCAGTACTTC. This chain links TRBV23-1 with TRBJ2-7; D gene ambiguous. TRBV23-1 is marked as an open reading frame, function uncertain. CDR3 length: 16 residues. V was cut by 3 bases and J by 1 base, with 16 bases left in between.

The J gene is TRBJ2-3, the V gene TRBV11-2; 7 nucleotides agree with TRBD1. Germline values: CDR1 SGHAT, CDR2 FQNNGV. The CDR3 consists of 15 residues. Germline trimming cut 10 bases from V and 5 bases from J; bases unmatched to any gene: 15. The DNA for the CDR3 is TGTGCCACTAAACATTCCAGGGGGTGGGTAGATACGCAGTATTTT. Translated, it gives CATKHSRGWVDTQYF.

This clonotype was seen only a few times. This rearrangement joins TRBV20-1 to TRBJ2-1, with TRBD1 matching 7 bases. The CDR3 consists of 14 residues. V was clipped by 2 bases and J by 9 bases; unmatched bases: 10. Germline V CDR1 and CDR2: DFQATT, SNEGSKA (reference sequence). The CDR3 region has the DNA TGCAGTGCTAGAAAGGGGGCTTTGGTTAGTGAGCAGTTCTTC. It codes for CSARKGALVSEQFF.

Relative to its sample, this clonotype is medium-sized. The V and J genes are TRBV2 and TRBJ1-6; 8 nucleotides line up with TRBD1. The germline V gene has CDR1 SNHLY and CDR2 FYNNEI. CDR3 size: 13 residues. Germline trimming cut 8 bases from V and 8 bases from J; bases unmatched to any gene: 5. CDR3 in amino acids: CASGDRMHSPLHF. CDR3 DNA: TGTGCCAGCGGGGACAGGATGCATTCACCCCTCCACTTT.

The chain recombines TRBV6-1 with TRBJ1-1, with D uncertain. The germline gives CDR1 MNHNS, CDR2 SASEGT. This CDR3 contains 13 residues. V was shortened by 3 bases and J by 3 bases, with 8 bases between the two germline ends. In nucleotides, the CDR3 is TGTGCCAGCAGTGATGGAACGTACACTGAAGCTTTCTTT. This codes for CASSDGTYTEAFF.

This clonotype is termed hyperexpanded (1% or more). This sequence joins TRBV5-1 and TRBJ1-5; unclear D gene. This CDR3 comprises 14 residues. CDR1 SGHRS and CDR2 YFSETQ come from the germline V gene. The germline V and J ends were trimmed by 4 bases and 3 bases, with 11 bases remaining between them. CDR3 DNA sequence: TGCGCCAGCAGCGTGGACGGGTCCAATCAGCCCCAGCATTTT. It codes for CASSVDGSNQPQHF.

The V and J genes are TRBV20-1 and TRBJ1-2; D gene uncertain. Germline CDR1 DFQATT, CDR2 SNEGSKA (reference sequence). V was clipped by 1 base and J by 2 bases, with 8 bases between them. The length of the CDR3 is 13 residues. The CDR3 reads CSARGVANYGYTF. The DNA of the CDR3 is TGCAGTGCTAGAGGGGTGGCAAACTATGGCTACACCTTC.

Comment on this clonotype: Germline and junction disagree at one end, which may indicate a read error. The chain couples TRBV2 to TRBJ2-4; a weak D match, TRBD1 (6 bases). Germline lookup yields CDR1 SNHLY and CDR2 FYNNEI. The CDR3 spans 11 residues. Here the CDR3 DNA reads TGTGCCATCAGTATAAGGGGGATTCAGTACTTC. Its protein is CAISIRGIQYF. Supplemented by reference TRBV2 and TRBJ2-4, the full variable domain reads EPEVTQTPSHQVTQMGQEVILRCVPISNHLYFYWYRQILGQKVEFLVSFYNNEISEKSEIFDDQFSVERPDGSNFTLKIRSTKLEDSAMYFCAISIRGIQYFGAGTRLSVL.

V and J are TRBV9 and TRBJ2-3; TRBD2 agrees at 8 bases. Germline V CDR1 and CDR2: SGDLS, YYNGEE. This CDR3 has 16 amino acids. V trimming: 3 bases; J trimming: 8 bases; junction bases outside the gene matches: 14. CDR3 in amino acids: CASSAEGSGRLGTQYF. DNA for the CDR3: TGTGCCAGCAGCGCAGAAGGCAGCGGGAGATTGGGTACGCAGTATTTT.

The table lists this clonotype with a few counts. The chain uses TRBV9 and TRBJ2-3; TRBD2 matches 8 bases. With V trimmed by 0 bases and J by 8 bases, 11 bases remained unmatched. CDR1 and CDR2 from the germline V gene are SGDLS and YYNGEE. CDR3 length: 16 residues. CDR3 sequence: CASSVEGSGRLGTQYF. Written as DNA, the CDR3 is TGTGCCAGCAGCGTAGAAGGCAGCGGGAGATTGGGTACGCAGTATTTT.

V is TRBV12-3 or TRBV12-4 and J is TRBJ1-1, with D unclear. Trimming took 3 bases from V and 0 from J, leaving 5 bases between them. The CDR3 extends over 13 amino acids. The CDR3 protein is CASSLRMNTEAFF. DNA of the CDR3: TGTGCCAGCAGTTTGAGGATGAACACTGAAGCTTTCTTT.

This chain uses TRBV18 with TRBJ2-2; TRBD1 aligns across 8 bases. V was clipped by 3 bases and J by 1 base; unmatched bases: 4. Germline CDR1 reads KGHSH; CDR2 reads LQKENI. CDR3 length equals 16 residues. The CDR3 coding sequence is TGTGCCAGCTCACCGCAGGGGGCTAAGAACACCGGGGAGCTGTTTTTT. Translation gives CASSPQGAKNTGELFF.

V gene TRBV30 combines with J gene TRBJ1-2; TRBD1 is a possible D gene (5 bases). Trimming took 5 bases from V and 5 from J, leaving 15 bases between them. Germline V lookup: CDR1 GTSNPN, CDR2 SVGIG (reference sequence). The CDR3 spans 13 residues. CDR3 coding DNA: TGTGCCTGGTCGGCAGGGTTTCAGTATGGCTACACCTTC. Residues: CAWSAGFQYGYTF.

The chain employs TRBV6-1 and TRBJ2-7, with 11 bases matching TRBD1. Germline CDR1 is MNHNS and CDR2 is SASEGT. The CDR3 consists of 13 residues. V lost 6 bases, J lost 3 bases, and 1 base stayed unmatched. CDR3 in amino acids: CASRGTGGYEQYF. DNA of the CDR3: TGTGCCAGCAGGGGGACAGGGGGCTACGAGCAGTACTTC.

This clonotype qualifies as medium-sized. This chain joins TRBV20-1 and TRBJ2-1; 7 nucleotides line up with TRBD2. This CDR3 spans 14 amino acids. From germline, CDR1 is DFQATT and CDR2 SNEGSKA (reference sequence). V was clipped by 0 bases and J by 8 bases; unmatched bases: 7. For the CDR3, the DNA is TGCAGTGCTAGAGATATGGCGGGGAGGGATGAGCAGTTCTTC. This translates into CSARDMAGRDEQFF.

The chain carries TRBV29-1 and TRBJ1-3, with 9 bases matching TRBD1. The germline gives CDR1 SQVTM, CDR2 ANQGSEA. Losses at the gene ends were 5 bases for V and 4 bases for J; bases not matched to a gene: 9. There are 15 residues in the CDR3. CDR3 bases: TGCAGCGTTACTAAAGGGACAGGGAGAGGAAACACCATATATTTT. It encodes CSVTKGTGRGNTIYF.

By frequency in the sample, this clonotype is medium-sized. The chain joins TRBV12-5 to TRBJ2-3; unclear D gene. V was trimmed by 7 bases and J by 4 bases, leaving 15 bases between them. The CDR3 extends over 14 amino acids. CDR1 LGHNT and CDR2 FRNRAP come from the germline V gene. The CDR3 DNA reads TGTGCTAGTGTTGGGATGGACGGCGCAGATACGCAGTATTTT. Its translation is CASVGMDGADTQYF.

By frequency in the sample, this clonotype is large. The V and J genes are TRBV7-3 and TRBJ2-3, with TRBD2 matching over 7 bases. This CDR3 has 17 residues. Germline V lookup: CDR1 SGHTA, CDR2 FQGTGA. V shed 2 bases and J 1 base; nucleotides not matched to a gene: 9. The DNA for the CDR3 is TGTGCCAGCAGCTTAGGGGGGACTATCCTTGGCACAGATACGCAGTATTTT. It is translated as CASSLGGTILGTDTQYF. The entire variable domain, with the rest obtained from reference TRBV7-3 and TRBJ2-3, is as follows: GAGVSQTPSNKVTEKGKYVELRCDPISGHTALYWYRQSLGQGPEFLIYFQGTGAADDSGLPNDRFFAVRPEGSVSTLKIQRTERGDSAVYLCASSLGGTILGTDTQYFGPGTRLTVL.

This clonotype was seen a handful of times. The chain carries TRBV12-3 or TRBV12-4 and TRBJ2-5; perhaps TRBD2 as D (5 bases). V gave up 6 bases and J gave up 6 bases, with 8 bases separating them. This CDR3 has 11 residues. The CDR3 protein is CASRRGQTQYF. CDR3 coding DNA: TGTGCCAGCAGACGCGGGCAGACCCAGTACTTC.

This clonotype has more than one count but fewer than ten. The V gene is TRBV6-1, the J gene TRBJ1-2; no definite D call. The ends were cut back, 4 bases at V and 0 bases at J, with 9 bases in the middle. There are 14 residues in the CDR3. The V gene's germline CDR1 is MNHNS and CDR2 SASEGT. The CDR3 reads CASSGAASNYGYTF. CDR3 coding DNA: TGTGCCAGCAGTGGGGCCGCGTCTAACTATGGCTACACCTTC.

The rearrangement uses TRBV9 and TRBJ1-1; D is uncertain. This CDR3 is built from 15 residues. Germline assignment: CDR1 SGDLS and CDR2 YYNGEE. V dropped 0 bases and J dropped 5 bases, with 14 bases sitting between them. CDR3 nucleotides: TGTGCCAGCAGCGTAGTTGGAGGCGCGGGTACTGAAGCTTTCTTT. This translates into CASSVVGGAGTEAFF.